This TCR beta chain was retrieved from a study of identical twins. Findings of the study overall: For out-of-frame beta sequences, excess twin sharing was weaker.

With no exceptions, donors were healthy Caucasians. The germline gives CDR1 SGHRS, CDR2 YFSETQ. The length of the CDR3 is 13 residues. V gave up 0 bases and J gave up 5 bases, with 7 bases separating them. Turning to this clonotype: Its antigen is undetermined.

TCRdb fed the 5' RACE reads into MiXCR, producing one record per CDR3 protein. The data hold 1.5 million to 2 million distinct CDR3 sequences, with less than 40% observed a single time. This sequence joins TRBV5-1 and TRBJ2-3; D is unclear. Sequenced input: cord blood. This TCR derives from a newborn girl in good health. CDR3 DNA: TGCGCCAGCAGCTTGGGACATCAAGATACGCAGTATTTT. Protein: CASSLGHQDTQYF.